The 18 T cell receptor beta chains below all came from one sample that was sequenced in a study of monozygotic twins with inflammatory bowel disease. TCRdb reanalyzed the 5' RACE reads and collapses them to one entry per CDR3 protein, without DNA. This specimen shows 150,000 to 200,000 distinct CDR3 sequences; the ten leading clones hold around 7.2%. Material for sequencing was blood. The receptors were sampled from a human donor with ulcerative colitis or Crohn's disease, or a healthy co-twin of an affected twin (not recorded which).

The gene calls are TRBV2 and TRBJ2-1. Germline V gene data show CDR1 as SNHLY and CDR2 as FYNNEI. This CDR3 spans 15 amino acids. The chain's CDR3 is CASSGTGGSYNEQFF. Supplemented by reference TRBV2 and TRBJ2-1, the full variable domain reads EPEVTQTPSHQVTQMGQEVILRCVPISNHLYFYWYRQILGQKVEFLVSFYNNEISEKSEIFDDQFSVERPDGSNFTLKIRSTKLEDSAMYFCASSGTGGSYNEQFFGPGTRLTVL.

The rearrangement uses TRBV20-1 and TRBJ1-2; TCRdb indicates TRBD1, and absent DNA this call remains unverified. The CDR3 has 14 residues. The germline CDR1 and CDR2 sequences are DFQATT and SNEGSKA (reference sequence). The CDR3 sequence: CSANRPGQGYGYTF.

This rearrangement joins TRBV5-1 to TRBJ2-3; checking the TCRdb D call of TRBD1 is not possible without DNA. In germline, CDR1 is SGHRS, CDR2 YFSETQ. The CDR3 is made up of 17 amino acids. The CDR3 loop reads CASSSGTGLSLTDTQYF.

This sequence joins TRBV9 and TRBJ2-7. The CDR3 extends over 14 amino acids. The germline CDR1 and CDR2 sequences are SGDLS and YYNGEE. The CDR3 is CASSAGSGSYEQYF.

This chain joins TRBV9 and TRBJ2-1; TCRdb names TRBD1, which stays unverified in the absence of DNA. The CDR3 runs to 16 residues. CDR1 is SGDLS and CDR2 is YYNGEE in the germline V gene. CDR3 region: CASSVRPRERGNEQFF.

The chain employs TRBV20-1 and TRBJ2-7; absent DNA, TCRdb's TRBD2 call cannot be checked. CDR1 is DFQATT and CDR2 is SNEGSKA in the germline V gene (reference sequence). The CDR3 loop spans 13 amino acids. CDR3 loop: CSAATSGNHEQYF.

The V gene is TRBV5-4, the J gene TRBJ1-1; lacking DNA, the TRBD1 call made by TCRdb goes unchecked. The CDR3 extends over 17 amino acids. In germline, CDR1 is SGHNT, CDR2 YYREEE (reference sequence). CDR3 sequence reads: CASSLDPRGEMNTEAFF.

The chain has TRBV12-5 and TRBJ1-1. The CDR3 totals 13 residues. Germline V gene lookup returns CDR1 LGHNT and CDR2 FRNRAP. The CDR3 here is CASGLVDGTEAFF.

This sequence joins TRBV29-1 and TRBJ1-1. CDR1 and CDR2 from the germline V gene are SQVTM and ANQGSEA. This CDR3 is built from 12 residues. CDR3 region: CSVEGRDTEAFF.

This clonotype is identified as medium-sized from frequency. This chain joins TRBV7-2 and TRBJ1-1. CDR3 length: 12 residues. Germline V CDR1 and CDR2: SGHTA, FQGNSA. CDR3 loop: CASSPTETEAFF.

The V gene is TRBV3-1, the J gene TRBJ2-7. The CDR3 has 14 residues. Looked up from germline, CDR1 is LGHDT and CDR2 is YNNKEL (reference sequence). CDR3 in amino acids: CASSQDRLAYEQYF.

The chain links TRBV14 to TRBJ1-6; there is no DNA to check the TCRdb D call of TRBD1. This CDR3 spans 15 amino acids. Germline loops: CDR1 SGHDN, CDR2 FVKESK. The CDR3 sequence is CASSQIAGGVSPLHF.

The chain couples TRBV6-2 or TRBV6-3 to TRBJ1-1; absent DNA, TCRdb's TRBD1 call cannot be checked. CDR1 MNHEY and CDR2 SVGEGT come from the germline V gene. The CDR3 consists of 13 residues. CDR3 in amino acids: CASKPLGVTEAFF.

This rearrangement joins TRBV28 to TRBJ2-7; lacking DNA, the TRBD1 call made by TCRdb goes unchecked. Germline loops: CDR1 MDHEN, CDR2 SYDVKM. CDR3 size: 15 residues. The CDR3 here is CASRNRDRGRNEQYF.

V is TRBV13 and J is TRBJ2-1; TCRdb's assignment of TRBD1 cannot be checked, as there is no DNA. CDR3 length: 15 residues. The germline V gene has CDR1 PRHDT and CDR2 FYEKMQ (reference sequence). CDR3 in amino acids: CASSQTGGGYNEQFF.

The chain is built from TRBV6-6 and TRBJ1-1; without DNA, the TCRdb call of TRBD1 cannot be checked. Germline values: CDR1 MNHNY, CDR2 SVGAGI (reference sequence). The CDR3 extends over 14 amino acids. Here the CDR3 reads CASSYGGLDTEAFF.

The chain combines TRBV28 with TRBJ1-1; TCRdb's D call of TRBD1 is untestable without DNA. The CDR3 has 16 amino acids. Germline CDR1 MDHEN, CDR2 SYDVKM. The chain's CDR3 is CASSTPGGQGKTEAFF.

CDR3 sequence: CASSGLYEQYF. This chain connects TRBV6-1 to TRBJ2-7. The germline V gene encodes CDR1 MNHNS and CDR2 SASEGT. The CDR3 sequence is 11 residues long.